This TCR beta chain derives from a study of neurological immune-mediated disorders. A remark on this clonotype: A much bigger clone sits one base away, suggesting this may be a read error.

For the unsorted libraries, 2 million PBMCs stored at -80 C served as input. Each CDR3 protein is one row after TCRdb ran MiXCR on the 5' RACE reads. The table records approximately 82,000 distinct CDR3 sequences, approximately 2.4% of them present only once. The sequence derives from a woman aged 25 to 45 with multiple sclerosis. What was sequenced was PBMCs.

CDR3 residues: CDWAILNTEAFF. CDR3 sequence (DNA): TGTGACTGGGCCATATTGAACACTGAAGCTTTCTTT. The chain combines TRBV30 with TRBJ1-1; D unclear. The length of the CDR3 is 12 residues. The germline gives CDR1 GTSNPN, CDR2 SVGIG (reference sequence). Together with reference TRBV30 and TRBJ1-1, the CDR3 gives the full variable domain: SQTIHQWPATLVQPVGSPLSLECTVEGTSNPNLYWYRQAAGRGLQLLFYSVGIGQISSEVPQNLSASRPQDRQFILSSKKLLLSDSGFYLCDWAILNTEAFFGQGTRLTVV.